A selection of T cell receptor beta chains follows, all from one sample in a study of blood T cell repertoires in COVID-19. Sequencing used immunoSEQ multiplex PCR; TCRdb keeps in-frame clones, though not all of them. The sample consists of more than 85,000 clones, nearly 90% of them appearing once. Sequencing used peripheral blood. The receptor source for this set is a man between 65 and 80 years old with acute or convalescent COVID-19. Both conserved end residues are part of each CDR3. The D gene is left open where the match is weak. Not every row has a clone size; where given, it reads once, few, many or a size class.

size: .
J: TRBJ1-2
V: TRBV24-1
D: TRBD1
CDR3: CATSDAGDREPANYGYTF
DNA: TGTGCCACCAGTGATGCCGGGGACAGGGAACCTGCTAACTATGGCTACACCTTC

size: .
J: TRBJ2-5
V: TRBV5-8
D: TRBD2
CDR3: CASSPGGGQETQYF
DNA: TGTGCCAGCAGCCCGGGGGGGGGCCAAGAGACCCAGTACTTC

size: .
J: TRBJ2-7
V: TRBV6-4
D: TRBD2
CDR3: CARCDGGGPSYEQYF
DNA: TGTGCCCGCTGTGACGGGGGGGGCCCCTCCTACGAGCAGTACTTC

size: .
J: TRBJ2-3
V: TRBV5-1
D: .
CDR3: CASSRGDTQRGTQYF
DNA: TGCGCCAGCAGCCGTGGGGACACCCAGCGAGGCACGCAGTATTTT

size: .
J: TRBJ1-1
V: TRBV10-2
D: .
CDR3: CASSEGPAWNTEAFF
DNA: TGCGCCAGCAGTGAGGGCCCCGCCTGGAACACTGAAGCTTTCTTT

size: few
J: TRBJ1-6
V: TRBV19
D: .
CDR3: CASSQGKNSPLHF
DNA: TGTGCCAGTAGTCAGGGGAAGAATTCACCCCTCCACTTT

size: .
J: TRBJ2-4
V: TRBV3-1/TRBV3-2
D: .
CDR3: CASSSRGEGGRGIQYF
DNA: TGTGCCAGCAGCTCCCGGGGTGAGGGGGGGCGTGGCATTCAGTACTTC

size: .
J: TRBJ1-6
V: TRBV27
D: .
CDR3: CASSLSQGYNSPLHF
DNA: TGTGCCAGCAGTTTATCCCAGGGTTATAATTCACCCCTCCACTTT

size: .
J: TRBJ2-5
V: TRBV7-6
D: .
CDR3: CASSLESPRDQETQYF
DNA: TGTGCCAGCAGCTTAGAAAGTCCCAGGGACCAAGAGACCCAGTACTTC

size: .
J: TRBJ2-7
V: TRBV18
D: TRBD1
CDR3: CASSLKGQGPYEQYF
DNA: TGTGCCAGCTCACTAAAAGGACAGGGGCCCTACGAGCAGTACTTC

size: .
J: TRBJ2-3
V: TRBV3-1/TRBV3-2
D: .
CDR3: CASSQEARRDTQYF
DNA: TGTGCCAGCAGCCAAGAGGCTAGACGAGATACGCAGTATTTT

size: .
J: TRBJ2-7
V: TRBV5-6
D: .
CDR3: CASRQNQGYEQYF
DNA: TGTGCCAGCAGACAGAATCAGGGCTACGAGCAGTACTTC

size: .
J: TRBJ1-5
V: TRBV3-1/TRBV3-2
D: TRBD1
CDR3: CASSQDSGQGGQPQHF
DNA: TGTGCCAGCAGCCAAGATTCAGGTCAGGGGGGCCAGCCCCAGCATTTT

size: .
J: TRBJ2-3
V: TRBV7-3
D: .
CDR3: CASSLPNTDTQYF
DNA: TGTGCCAGCAGCTTACCCAACACAGATACGCAGTATTTT

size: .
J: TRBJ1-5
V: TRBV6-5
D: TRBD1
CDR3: CASSMDRGNQPQHF
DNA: TGTGCCAGCAGTATGGACAGGGGCAATCAGCCCCAGCATTTT

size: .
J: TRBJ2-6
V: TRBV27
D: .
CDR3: CASSPSGVGNVLTF
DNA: TGTGCCAGCAGCCCCTCAGGGGTGGGCAACGTCCTGACTTTC

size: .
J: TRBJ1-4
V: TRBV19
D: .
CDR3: CASSIPRQGSDEKLFF
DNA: TGTGCCAGTAGTATCCCCCGGCAGGGGTCGGATGAAAAACTGTTTTTT

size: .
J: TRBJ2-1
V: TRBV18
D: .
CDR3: CASSPAVSSYNEQFF
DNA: TGTGCCAGCTCACCGGCGGTCAGCTCCTACAATGAGCAGTTCTTC

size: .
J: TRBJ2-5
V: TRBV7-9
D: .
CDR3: CASSLVSGQETQYF
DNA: TGTGCCAGCAGCTTAGTGTCAGGTCAAGAGACCCAGTACTTC

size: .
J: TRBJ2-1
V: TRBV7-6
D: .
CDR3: CASSPGKLSSYNEQFF
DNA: TGTGCCAGCAGCCCGGGGAAACTGAGCTCCTACAATGAGCAGTTCTTC

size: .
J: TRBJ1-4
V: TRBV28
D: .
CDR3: CASSGAGRETNEKLFF
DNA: TGTGCCAGCAGCGGGGCAGGGAGGGAAACTAATGAAAAACTGTTTTTT

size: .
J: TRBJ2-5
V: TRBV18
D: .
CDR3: CASSPGYELWVEETQYF
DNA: TGTGCCAGCTCCCCCGGGTACGAACTTTGGGTTGAAGAGACCCAGTACTTC

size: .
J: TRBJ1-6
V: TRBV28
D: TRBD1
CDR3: CASSARRYRGYSSPLHF
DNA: TGTGCCAGCAGCGCTAGACGGTACAGGGGGTATAGTTCACCCCTCCACTTT

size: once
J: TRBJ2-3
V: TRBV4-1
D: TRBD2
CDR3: CASSQDWSGLGTDTQYF
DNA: TGCGCCAGCAGCCAAGATTGGTCCGGACTAGGCACAGATACGCAGTATTTT